These T cell receptor beta chains were read from a single sample in a study of blood T cells in healthy people across ages. TCRdb fed the 5' RACE reads into MiXCR, producing one record per CDR3 protein. The table shows over 1.5 million distinct CDR3 sequences, with roughly 49% occurring only once. Material: blood. Receptor source: a woman aged 40 to 49 in good health. Both conserved end residues are trimmed from each CDR3.

12 | TRBV12-3/TRBV12-4 | ASSSWWGDQPQH
10 | TRBV7-2 | ASSPLLATQY
11 | TRBV5-1 | ASSLIQNTAAF
12 | TRBV20-1 | STSVPVRGGRAF
17 | TRBV7-2 | ASSLESSGGHTYTDTQY
11 | TRBV20-1 | SARGAGSYEQY
11 | TRBV20-1 | SASKQGAETQY
13 | TRBV28 | ASSWSSGGAYEQF
13 | TRBV19 | ASSIPRGQGDTQY
14 | TRBV9 | ASSVSDTGSNQPQH
18 | TRBV7-2 | ASSYGTGAHPNSGANVLT
15 | TRBV6-2/TRBV6-3 | ASSYFTGQLTYNEQF
12 | TRBV7-2 | ASSLEPGGETQF
11 | TRBV29-1 | SAEAQDSYEQY
11 | TRBV4-3 | ASSQDGGIEQY
12 | TRBV6-5 | ASTQSGSTETQY
10 | TRBV11-2 | ASGGQGRTQY
15 | TRBV27 | ASSSALTGRSTDTQY
17 | TRBV4-2 | ASSQVGAYDGGENYGYT
13 | TRBV25-1 | ASRAGTVISYEQY
12 | TRBV6-1 | ASSEPWADYGYT
12 | TRBV7-9 | ASSLRLQNNEQF
12 | TRBV20-1 | SAEGQNSNQPQH
13 | TRBV7-3 | ASSPSGGPLDEQF
14 | TRBV4-1 | ASSGTGGATNEKLF
12 | TRBV20-1 | SASILGHPDTQY
12 | TRBV20-1 | SARETGERSRLH
14 | TRBV12-3/TRBV12-4 | VSSLRGGTGENIQY
12 | TRBV12-3/TRBV12-4 | ASSLRQIQETQY
10 | TRBV2 | ASSEGSQTQY
16 | TRBV19 | ASSINHSQGAREDGYT
14 | TRBV11-2 | ASSTGQGRGWNEQY
12 | TRBV5-5 | ASLGTESYNEQF
13 | TRBV27 | ASSLYGGVSNEQY
13 | TRBV20-1 | SAGIGVPREDTQY
14 | TRBV6-5 | ASSYRFLASGDGYT
16 | TRBV6-2/TRBV6-3 | ASSYSAQGRRRDYGYT
10 | TRBV27 | ASRGGDQPQH
18 | TRBV28 | ASSVGLRDRGLGGYQPQH
12 | TRBV5-1 | ASSDSTSADTQY
12 | TRBV27 | ASSFKGIGETQY
15 | TRBV4-1 | ASSQGCVRMSSYEQY
16 | TRBV29-1 | SAGRLAGPSTSKGTQY
15 | TRBV7-3 | ASSLGVIGEESDTQY
12 | TRBV7-2 | ASSLSTGDNEQF
12 | TRBV6-5 | ASSLVGRGGEQF
12 | TRBV20-1 | SARQGADTYEQY
13 | TRBV5-1 | ASSLGVTGGYEQF
11 | TRBV20-1 | RGLGTVSYEQY
10 | TRBV5-6 | AGSLGHNEQF
13 | TRBV7-2 | ASSLGGTFEETQY
11 | TRBV12-3/TRBV12-4 | ASREDRVDTQY
19 | TRBV12-3/TRBV12-4 | ASSIQGWYDEGGDSNQPQH